The next 18 T cell receptor beta chains were all read from a single sample in a study of cytomegalovirus exposure and HLA in healthy donors. This PCR relied on a set of 60 Vbeta primers and 13 Jbeta primers. The table came from immunoSEQ multiplex PCR; TCRdb's copy has only in-frame clones and leaves some out. The table lists 130,000 to 150,000 clones, around 80% of them singletons, with roughly 9.9% in the top ten. Material: PBMCs. The receptors originated from a woman aged 55-75 years in good health and CMV-seropositive.

The rearrangement joins TRBV5-6 to TRBJ1-1; TRBD1 matches at 7 bases. V shed 5 bases, J shed 1 base, and the junction held 5 bases outside the gene matches. This CDR3 contains 14 residues. CDR1 and CDR2 (germline): SGHDT, YYEEEE. CDR3 DNA: TGTGCCAGCAGTAAGGACAGGAGGAACACTGAAGCTTTCTTT. This gives the protein CASSKDRRNTEAFF.

The chain has TRBV7-2 and TRBJ2-5; 8 bases are a match to TRBD2. CDR1 is SGHTA, CDR2 FQGNSA, per germline. The CDR3 has 16 amino acids. V was clipped by 1 base and J by 1 base; unmatched bases: 5. The chain's CDR3 is CASSLGLAGRQETQYF. The CDR3 coding sequence is TGTGCCAGCAGCTTAGGGCTAGCGGGCCGCCAAGAGACCCAGTACTTC. Full variable domain (outside the CDR3, taken from reference TRBV7-2 and TRBJ2-5): GAGVSQSPSNKVTEKGKDVELRCDPISGHTALYWYRQSLGQGLEFLIYFQGNSAPDKSGLPSDRFSAERTGGSVSTLTIQRTQQEDSAVYLCASSLGLAGRQETQYFGPGTRLLVL.

In this sample, this clone turned up a few times. The rearrangement uses TRBV7-2 and TRBJ1-1, with D perhaps matching TRBD1 (5 bases). The CDR3 contains 14 residues. V lost 0 bases and J 4 bases, leaving 9 bases between the germline ends. Germline values: CDR1 SGHTA, CDR2 FQGNSA. The CDR3, as DNA: TGTGCCAGCAGCTTAGCGCTCGGGGGCACTGAAGCTTTCTTT. Its protein is CASSLALGGTEAFF.

The chain links TRBV10-3 to TRBJ2-3; maybe TRBD2 (6 bases). Trimming removed 6 bases at V and 0 bases at J, with 10 bases between. CDR3 length: 14 amino acids. Germline-derived CDR1 and CDR2 are ENHRY and SYGVKD. CDR3 sequence (DNA): TGTGCCATCAGGGGGAGGACTAGCACAGATACGCAGTATTTT. Encoded protein: CAIRGRTSTDTQYF.

The chain joins TRBV27 to TRBJ2-1, with D perhaps matching TRBD2 (5 bases). The CDR3 loop spans 16 amino acids. The V end was cut by 2 bases, the J end by 5 bases, with 16 bases between. Germline V gives CDR1 MNHEY, CDR2 SMNVEV (reference sequence). Here the CDR3 reads CASSLAGPTLDNEQFF. In DNA form, the CDR3 reads TGTGCCAGCAGTTTAGCGGGTCCCACCCTTGACAATGAGCAGTTCTTC.

The chain recombines TRBV19 with TRBJ2-1; tentatively, D is TRBD1 (6 bases). The germline V gene encodes CDR1 LNHDA and CDR2 SQIVND (reference sequence). This CDR3 spans 14 amino acids. Trimming left V 11 bases short and J 9 bases short, with 23 bases between. The CDR3 sequence: CAGEKGPGDTEQFF. As DNA, the CDR3 is TGTGCCGGCGAAAAGGGGCCAGGGGACACTGAGCAGTTCTTC.

The rearrangement links TRBV6-5 to TRBJ1-3, with D unclear. V lost 6 bases and J 4 bases, leaving 16 bases between the germline ends. The CDR3 totals 15 residues. CDR1 MNHEY and CDR2 SVGAGI come from the germline V gene. CDR3 DNA sequence: TGTGCCAGCAGCTACGGAGGGTATTCAGGAAACACCATATATTTT. Protein sequence: CASSYGGYSGNTIYF.

V usage is TRBV28 and J usage is TRBJ2-5; unclear D gene. This CDR3 is 14 amino acids long. The ends were cut back, 5 bases at V and 1 base at J, with 11 bases in the middle. Germline assignment: CDR1 MDHEN and CDR2 SYDVKM. The CDR3, as DNA: TGTGCCAGCAGTGTGCAGACTCTCCAAGAGACCCAGTACTTC. Translated, it gives CASSVQTLQETQYF.

This clone was picked up a small number of times. The chain joins TRBV6-6 to TRBJ1-5, with 9 positions matching TRBD1. The CDR3 sequence is 15 residues long. Germline trimming cut 6 bases from V and 2 bases from J; bases unmatched to any gene: 5. Germline lookup yields CDR1 MNHNY and CDR2 SVGAGI (reference sequence). The CDR3 loop reads CASRDRGDGNQPQHF. The DNA of the CDR3 is TGTGCCAGCAGGGACAGGGGTGATGGCAATCAGCCCCAGCATTTT.

V is TRBV10-3 and J is TRBJ2-7; 7 bases align to TRBD1. The CDR3 totals 12 residues. V lost 10 bases and J lost 7; bases outside the gene matches: 10. Germline CDR1 and CDR2: ENHRY and SYGVKD. The CDR3 protein is CATGTDKEEQYF. The CDR3 DNA is TGTGCCACCGGGACAGACAAAGAGGAGCAGTACTTC.

V gene TRBV27 combines with J gene TRBJ2-1, with TRBD1 matching 8 bases. CDR3 length: 12 residues. Germline loops: CDR1 MNHEY, CDR2 SMNVEV (reference sequence). The trim removed 8 bases at V and 8 bases at J, leaving 5 bases unmatched. The CDR3 loop is CASGDRLDEQFF. The DNA of the CDR3 is TGTGCCAGCGGGGACAGGTTGGATGAGCAGTTCTTC.

V is TRBV6-5 and J is TRBJ1-5, with D maybe TRBD1 (6 bases). The V end lost 6 bases, the J end lost 3 bases, and 12 bases lay between the germline ends. The germline V gene has CDR1 MNHEY and CDR2 SVGAGI. This CDR3 contains 14 residues. CDR3 in DNA: TGTGCCAGCAGCTGGACAGTAAACAATCAGCCCCAGCATTTT. Protein sequence: CASSWTVNNQPQHF.

CDR3 loop: CASSLALGGRNEQFF. CDR3 DNA: TGTGCCAGCAGCTTGGCCTTGGGGGGTAGAAATGAGCAGTTCTTC. This chain joins TRBV5-6 and TRBJ2-1, with a tentative D call TRBD2 (6 bases). V shed 0 bases and J shed 7 bases, with 14 bases lying between them. The length of the CDR3 is 15 residues. The germline V gene encodes CDR1 SGHDT and CDR2 YYEEEE.

The chain recombines TRBV7-9 with TRBJ2-3, with D tentatively TRBD1 (5 bases). The CDR3 is 15 amino acids. Germline CDR1 SEHNR, CDR2 FQNEAQ (reference sequence). The germline V and J ends were trimmed by 6 bases and 5 bases, with 18 bases remaining between them. CDR3 nucleotides: TGTGCCAGCAGGGGAAGATATCTAAGGGGAGATACGCAGTATTTT. Translating it yields CASRGRYLRGDTQYF. The whole variable domain, filled in from reference TRBV7-9 and TRBJ2-3, reads DTGVSQNPRHKITKRGQNVTFRCDPISEHNRLYWYRQTLGQGPEFLTYFQNEAQLEKSRLLSDRFSAERPKGSFSTLEIQRTEQGDSAMYLCASRGRYLRGDTQYFGPGTRLTVL.

The chain employs TRBV7-6 and TRBJ2-7, with a weak D call TRBD1 (6 bases). The CDR3 runs 14 residues. The V gene's germline CDR1 is SGHVS and CDR2 FNYEAQ. V gave up 0 bases and J gave up 5 bases, with 11 bases separating them. CDR3 DNA sequence: TGTGCCAGCAGCTTAGCGGGGACACTACACGAGCAGTACTTC. This encodes CASSLAGTLHEQYF.

The chain combines TRBV6-5 with TRBJ2-2; possible D gene TRBD1, 5 bases. CDR3 length equals 15 residues. Trimming removed 5 bases at V and 4 bases at J, with 14 bases between. Germline CDR1 and CDR2: MNHEY and SVGAGI. The CDR3 DNA sequence: TGTGCCAGCAGTATCGTAGGGGTTCCCACCGGGGAGCTGTTTTTT. As protein: CASSIVGVPTGELFF.

In its sample, this clone was seen many times. The chain is built from TRBV5-6 and TRBJ1-3, with TRBD1 as a possible D gene (6 bases). Germline-derived CDR1 and CDR2 are SGHDT and YYEEEE. V was pared by 2 bases and J by 0 bases, with 9 bases between. The CDR3 extends over 15 amino acids. CDR3 in DNA: TGTGCCAGCAGCTTACAGGGTAACTCTGGAAACACCATATATTTT. Its translation is CASSLQGNSGNTIYF.

V gene TRBV28 combines with J gene TRBJ1-1, with D hard to call. The CDR3 length is 13 residues. V was trimmed by 5 bases and J by 6 bases, leaving 13 bases between them. Germline CDR1 reads MDHEN; CDR2 reads SYDVKM. The CDR3 DNA follows: TGTGCCAGCAGTCCCTCCGCGCCTGCTGAAGCTTTCTTT. It yields the protein CASSPSAPAEAFF.